This passage covers 20 T cell receptor beta chains from one sample sequenced in a study of response to subunit inactivated influenza vaccine (dated by TCRdb to the late 2010s). Library preparation employed RT-PCR. The instrument given in TCRdb is Illumina HiSeq 2500. TCRdb redid the processing of the public reads, applying fastp at Q25 and MiXCR, and retained in-frame beta chains. Every CDR3 protein is listed once, alongside the most common genes and DNA of its rows. The sample table holds more than 400,000 distinct CDR3 sequences, of which 11% were seen once. The ten largest clonotypes hold approximately 12% of the sample. The time point tag for this specimen amounts to: approximately 40 days after influenza vaccine administration. The material was PBMCs from blood, obtained 35 to 45 days after vaccination. These receptors originate from a man between 50 and 59 years old who received an inactivated influenza vaccine. Donor details come from another sample of the same person, matched by shared clones.

In this sample, this clonotype turned up many times. This chain links TRBV2 with TRBJ2-1; D may correspond to TRBD1 or TRBD2 (7 bases each). V lost 8 bases and J 6 bases, leaving 17 bases between the germline ends. There are 14 residues in the CDR3. CDR1 is SNHLY, CDR2 FYNNEI, per germline. CDR3 sequence reads: CASGGGGGINEQFF. The DNA of the CDR3 is TGTGCCAGCGGCGGGGGAGGGGGCATCAATGAGCAGTTCTTC.

This clonotype has a handful of counts. The rearrangement links TRBV6-2 or TRBV6-3 to TRBJ2-1, with a possible D match to TRBD2 (5 bases). Trimming removed 5 bases from V and 8 bases from J, with 13 bases in between. Germline V gene sequence: CDR1 MNHEY, CDR2 SVGEGT. This CDR3 spans 13 amino acids. The CDR3 loop is CASSLRGLDEQFF. CDR3 nucleotides: TGTGCCAGCAGTCTACGAGGGCTCGATGAGCAGTTCTTC.

This clonotype showed up just a few times. J is TRBJ2-1 and V is TRBV7-2; 11 positions match TRBD2. Germline values: CDR1 SGHTA, CDR2 FQGNSA. This CDR3 region has 16 residues. V shed 4 bases, J shed 0 bases, and the junction held 2 bases outside the gene matches. DNA for the CDR3: TGTGCCAGCAGCTATAGCGGGGGGGCCTCCTACAATGAGCAGTTCTTC. It translates to CASSYSGGASYNEQFF.

This rearrangement joins TRBV7-9 to TRBJ1-2; 7 bases match TRBD1. The trim removed 5 bases at V and 4 bases at J, leaving 10 bases unmatched. There are 15 residues in the CDR3. Germline V gene lookup returns CDR1 SEHNR and CDR2 FQNEAQ (reference sequence). The CDR3: CASSQDRHKAYGYTF. Here the CDR3 DNA reads TGTGCCAGCAGCCAGGACAGGCATAAGGCCTATGGCTACACCTTC.

The table lists this clonotype with many counts. The V call is TRBV5-1, the J call TRBJ2-2; no definite D call. The CDR3 totals 13 residues. Germline-derived CDR1 and CDR2 are SGHRS and YFSETQ. Trimming stripped 0 bases from V and 3 bases from J, with 3 bases between. CDR3 loop: CASSLGHTGELFF. CDR3 nucleotide sequence: TGCGCCAGCAGCTTGGGACACACCGGGGAGCTGTTTTTT.

The chain has TRBV10-1 and TRBJ2-1, with TRBD2 identical over 12 bases. This CDR3 is built from 16 residues. Germline trimming cut 0 bases from V and 6 bases from J; bases unmatched to any gene: 3. CDR1 is WNHNN, CDR2 SYGVQD, per germline (reference sequence). This chain's CDR3 is CASSESLAGGGNEQFF. CDR3 sequence (DNA): TGCGCCAGCAGTGAGTCTCTAGCGGGGGGGGGCAATGAGCAGTTCTTC.

The rearrangement joins TRBV4-3 to TRBJ2-7; TRBD1 matches 10 bases. The CDR3 totals 16 residues. Germline V lookup: CDR1 LGHNA, CDR2 YSLEER. With V trimmed by 0 bases and J by 6 bases, 8 bases remained unmatched. The CDR3 bases are TGCGCCAGCAGCCAAGAGTTTGACAGGGGGCAAAGCGAGCAGTACTTC. Translation: CASSQEFDRGQSEQYF.

The V and J genes are TRBV12-3 or TRBV12-4 and TRBJ2-7; 9 bases agree with TRBD2. The CDR3 runs to 16 residues. V gave up 6 bases and J gave up 1 base; unmatched junction bases: 10. CDR3 amino acids: CASSQTSGRLSYEQYF. Written as DNA, the CDR3 is TGTGCCAGCAGCCAAACAAGCGGGAGGCTTTCCTACGAGCAGTACTTC.

This clonotype was recorded many times. The V and J genes are TRBV5-1 and TRBJ1-1; 7 nucleotides agree with TRBD1. This CDR3 contains 16 residues. CDR1 is SGHRS, CDR2 YFSETQ, per germline. Trimming cost V 4 bases and J 2 bases; bases outside gene matches: 11. CDR3 DNA: TGCGCCAGCAGCCCCTTTCGGGACAGAATCAACACTGAAGCTTTCTTT. Translated, it gives CASSPFRDRINTEAFF. The whole variable domain, filled in from reference TRBV5-1 and TRBJ1-1, reads KAGVTQTPRYLIKTRGQQVTLSCSPISGHRSVSWYQQTPGQGLQFLFEYFSETQRNKGNFPGRFSGRQFSNSRSEMNVSTLELGDSALYLCASSPFRDRINTEAFFGQGTRLTVV.

This clonotype was picked up many times. The chain recombines TRBV12-3 or TRBV12-4 with TRBJ2-3; D uncertain. V was cut by 4 bases and J by 4 bases, with 6 bases left in between. The CDR3 spans 12 residues. The CDR3 region is CASSSPPDTQYF. In nucleotides, the CDR3 is TGTGCCAGCAGTTCCCCCCCAGATACGCAGTATTTT.

This clonotype was counted many times. The DNA of the CDR3 is TGCGCCAGCACCGGGACAGCGAACACCGGGGAGCTGTTTTTT. It translates to CASTGTANTGELFF. The rearrangement uses TRBV5-1 and TRBJ2-2, with 7 bases that match TRBD1. This CDR3 is 14 amino acids long. The V and J ends lost 6 bases and 0 bases, in that order; junction bases with no gene match: 2. Looked up from germline, CDR1 is SGHRS and CDR2 is YFSETQ.

This clonotype has ten or more counts. The chain employs TRBV7-3 and TRBJ2-3; 10 positions agree with TRBD2. The CDR3 is 16 amino acids. Germline V gene data show CDR1 as SGHTA and CDR2 as FQGTGA. The V gene end was trimmed by 5 bases and the J gene end by 0 bases; junction bases not matched to a gene: 5. CDR3 amino acids: CASSPGLAASTDTQYF. The CDR3 nucleotides are TGTGCCAGCAGCCCAGGACTAGCGGCCAGCACAGATACGCAGTATTTT.

V is TRBV7-9 and J is TRBJ2-1; 7 bases are shared with TRBD1. The CDR3 extends over 16 amino acids. Germline lookup yields CDR1 SEHNR and CDR2 FQNEAQ (reference sequence). Losses at the gene ends were 5 bases for V and 2 bases for J; bases not matched to a gene: 9. The CDR3 spells CASSDGPGQTYNEQFF. In DNA form, the CDR3 reads TGTGCCAGCAGCGACGGACCGGGACAGACCTACAATGAGCAGTTCTTC. Variable domain in full (rest from reference TRBV7-9 and TRBJ2-1): DTGVSQNPRHKITKRGQNVTFRCDPISEHNRLYWYRQTLGQGPEFLTYFQNEAQLEKSRLLSDRFSAERPKGSFSTLEIQRTEQGDSAMYLCASSDGPGQTYNEQFFGPGTRLTVL.

This clonotype was observed a few times. J is TRBJ2-1 and V is TRBV5-1; D not resolved. CDR1 and CDR2 from the germline V gene are SGHRS and YFSETQ. With 4 bases removed from V and 5 bases from J, the gap between germline ends came to 10 bases. This CDR3 has 13 amino acids. As DNA, the CDR3 is TGCGCCAGCAGCACGACGGCAAACAATGAGCAGTTCTTC. Its translation: CASSTTANNEQFF.

The CDR3 spells CSAPGQTGTEAFF. In DNA form, the CDR3 reads TGCAGTGCGCCGGGACAGACCGGCACTGAAGCTTTCTTT. The chain employs TRBV20-1 and TRBJ1-1; 7 bases are shared with TRBD1. Germline lookup yields CDR1 DFQATT and CDR2 SNEGSKA (reference sequence). The CDR3 totals 13 residues. The ends lost 6 bases at V and 4 bases at J; junction bases unmatched: 8.

This clonotype was counted many times. This chain uses TRBV24-1 with TRBJ2-1; TRBD2 agrees at 9 bases. V trimming: 4 bases; J trimming: 5 bases; junction bases outside the gene matches: 14. CDR3 length equals 18 residues. Germline V lookup: CDR1 KGHDR, CDR2 SFDVKD. CDR3 loop: CATSDALEAGGGHNEQFF. The CDR3 nucleotides read TGTGCCACCAGTGACGCCCTCGAGGCGGGGGGGGGCCACAATGAGCAGTTCTTC.

The rearrangement links TRBV2 to TRBJ2-1; the D is unclear. Germline CDR1 is SNHLY and CDR2 is FYNNEI. Trimming took 5 bases from V and 16 from J, leaving 27 bases between them. There are 15 residues in the CDR3. This CDR3 is CASSSLSAMGSQTFF. CDR3 sequence (DNA): TGTGCCAGCAGTTCTCTCTCCGCCATGGGCTCCCAAACCTTCTTC.

This clonotype was recorded a few times. The CDR3 reads CASRMTGGTEAFF. DNA of the CDR3: TGTGCCAGCAGGATGACAGGGGGCACTGAAGCTTTCTTT. The chain has TRBV2 and TRBJ1-1; the match to TRBD1 covers 9 bases. The V gene's germline CDR1 is SNHLY and CDR2 FYNNEI. The CDR3 has 13 residues. The junction had 3 bases not matched to a gene; V was cut back by 6 bases and J by 4 bases.

This rearrangement joins TRBV2 to TRBJ2-7; D unclear. The CDR3 length is 12 residues. Germline lookup yields CDR1 SNHLY and CDR2 FYNNEI. Trimming removed 5 bases from V and 9 bases from J, with 14 bases in between. CDR3 in DNA: TGTGCCAGCAGTCTCGTCGACGCATTGCAGTACTTC. As protein: CASSLVDALQYF.

The chain links TRBV30 to TRBJ2-3; D may match TRBD1 or TRBD2 (5 bases each). The CDR3 is made up of 11 amino acids. The germline V and J ends were trimmed by 2 bases and 6 bases, with 6 bases remaining between them. Germline V lookup: CDR1 GTSNPN, CDR2 SVGIG (reference sequence). CDR3 in DNA: TGTGCCTGGAGTTGGGGGGATACGCAGTATTTT. Its protein is CAWSWGDTQYF. The entire variable domain, with the rest obtained from reference TRBV30 and TRBJ2-3, is as follows: SQTIHQWPATLVQPVGSPLSLECTVEGTSNPNLYWYRQAAGRGLQLLFYSVGIGQISSEVPQNLSASRPQDRQFILSSKKLLLSDSGFYLCAWSWGDTQYFGPGTRLTVL.